This T cell receptor beta chain was documented in a study of early T cells in non-severe SARS-CoV-2 infection (dated by TCRdb to the early 2020s). Describing the broader study: Because TCR sequencing relied on bulk RNA taken from unsorted whole blood, pairing of alpha and beta chains was not possible.

V ends up 4 bases short and J 0 bases short, with an unmatched junction base count of 14. Based on the germline V gene (reference sequence), the CDR1 and CDR2 sequences are MNHEY and SMNVEV. Its CDR3 holds 19 amino acids, cysteine through phenylalanine. Just CDR3 DNA is preserved here, 57 bases in frame from base 1. This clonotype was observed many times. This clone's antigen is unknown. Within one base of it there is no much larger clone, and no base qualities were kept. This was a case-control study nested in a cohort of healthcare workers in London, UK, who had nasopharyngeal swab PCR tests and blood samples taken every week. Between 23 and 31 March 2020, the week of the UK lockdown, healthcare workers were enrolled and then followed up weekly for as long as 16 weeks. What the research found in general, with its limitations: Matching against VDJdb was skewed toward anti-spike CD8 responses, likely underestimated virus-specific expansions, and missed private and CD4 specificities.

Library preparation employed 5' RACE. Data came from a NextSeq 500. In the TCR library protocol, unique molecular identifiers were attached to individual cDNA molecules to correct for PCR bias and sequencing error. Both TCR alpha and beta chains were sequenced, and tight co-correlation was observed between alpha and beta sequence abundances in each sample. The study's processing was this. V gene, J gene and CDR3 annotation of TCR sequences was performed with Decombinator V4. TCRs were defined as expanded if a significant change between any two time points was detected under a Poisson model with p below 0.0001. Abundances of TCRs were expressed as counts per million after normalisation to the total number of TCRs sequenced in each sample. MAIT TCRs were defined by TRAV1-2 paired with TRAJ12, TRAJ20 or TRAJ33, and iNKT TCRs by TRAV10 paired with TRAJ18. VDJdb, accessed on 1 November 2021, was searched for TCRs annotated for CMV, EBV and SARS-CoV-2, and TCRs annotated for more than one antigen were excluded. Clones were called with MiXCR by TCRdb after fastp trimmed the public reads at Q25, and only in-frame beta chains were retained. Each entry merges the rows of one CDR3 protein and shows their most common DNA and genes. The V and J calls shown here were made by TCRdb, not taken from the authors' results. The sample table lists roughly 68,000 distinct CDR3 sequences, over 4% of them with a count of one. The ten largest make up 4% to 5% of the sample.

The sequence came from an adult who was a healthcare worker with PCR-confirmed SARS-CoV-2 infection or an uninfected control (not recorded which). Sequencing used whole blood. The rearranged chain carries TRBV27 and TRBJ2-1, with TRBD2 matching 8 junction bases. In nucleotide form, the sequence is TGTGCCAGCAGTTCCCCGACTAGCGCGAGCCCTTTCTCCTACAATGAGCAGTTCTTC. Its translation is CASSSPTSASPFSYNEQFF.